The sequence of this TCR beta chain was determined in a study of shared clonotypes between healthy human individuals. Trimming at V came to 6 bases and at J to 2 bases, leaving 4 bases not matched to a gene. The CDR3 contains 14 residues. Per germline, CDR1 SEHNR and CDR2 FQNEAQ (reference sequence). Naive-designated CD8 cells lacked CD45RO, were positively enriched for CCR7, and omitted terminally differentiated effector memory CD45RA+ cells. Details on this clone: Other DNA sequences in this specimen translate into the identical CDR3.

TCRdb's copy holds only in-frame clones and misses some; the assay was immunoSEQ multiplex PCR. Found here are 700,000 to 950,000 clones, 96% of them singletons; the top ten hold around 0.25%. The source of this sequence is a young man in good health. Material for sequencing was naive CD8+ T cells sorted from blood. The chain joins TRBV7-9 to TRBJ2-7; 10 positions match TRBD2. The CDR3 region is CASSPSGRPYEQYF. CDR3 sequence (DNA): TGTGCCAGCAGTCCTAGCGGGAGACCCTACGAGCAGTACTTC.